This TCR beta chain was retrieved from a study of shared clonotypes between healthy human individuals. Clones were read by immunoSEQ multiplex PCR, and TCRdb kept only the in-frame ones, dropping some. This sample has millions of clones, with approximately 94% found just once. Germline V gene lookup returns CDR1 SGHRS and CDR2 YFSETQ. V was clipped by 0 bases and J by 2 bases, with 12 bases between them. The CDR3 length is 15 residues. This rearrangement joins TRBV5-1 to TRBJ2-7, with a possible D match to TRBD1 (5 bases). The sequence came from a man between 18 and 35 years old in good health. Sequencing input: naive CD4+ T cells sorted from blood. Subset here: CD45RA+ positively selected. The CDR3 nucleotides are TGCGCCAGCAGCTTGGACAGGATTACACCCTACGAGCAGTACTTC. It codes for CASSLDRITPYEQYF.